Below, 9 T cell receptor beta chains from the same sample are listed, as sequenced in a study of CD8 T cells in Susac syndrome. Reverse transcription of about 0.45 to 1 ug RNA was performed with random hexamers. TCRdb reprocessed the immunoSEQ multiplex PCR reads with MiXCR, giving one entry per CDR3 protein. The sample carries about 180,000 distinct CDR3 sequences, 85% to 95% recorded once. Sample: CD8+ T cells from PBMCs. The receptor source for this set is a human donor with multiple sclerosis.

This chain connects TRBV9 to TRBJ1-1; no reliable D call. The CDR3 covers 13 residues. Trimming stripped 0 bases from V and 3 bases from J, with 6 bases between. Germline lookup yields CDR1 SGDLS and CDR2 YYNGEE. The chain's CDR3 is CASSVGTYTEAFF. The CDR3 region has the DNA TGTGCCAGCAGCGTAGGAACCTACACTGAAGCTTTCTTT.

The gene calls are TRBV19 and TRBJ1-5, with D unresolved. In germline, CDR1 is LNHDA, CDR2 SQIVND (reference sequence). There are 18 residues in the CDR3. Trimming removed 1 base from V and 3 bases from J, with 19 bases in between. The CDR3 region is CASSIVSDGETYNQPQHF. In DNA form, the CDR3 reads TGTGCCAGTAGTATAGTCTCGGACGGTGAAACGTACAATCAGCCCCAGCATTTT.

The CDR3 nucleotides read TGTGCCAGCAGCCCAGACCTAGCGGGGGGATACTACAATGAGCAGTTCTTC. This translates into CASSPDLAGGYYNEQFF. The chain joins TRBV3-1 to TRBJ2-1, with 11 bases fitting TRBD2. Germline-derived CDR1 and CDR2 are LGHDT and YNNKEL (reference sequence). The CDR3 extends over 17 amino acids. J was trimmed by 3 bases and V by 4 bases; bases with no gene match: 8.

V gene TRBV27 combines with J gene TRBJ2-7; TRBD2 matches 7 bases. The CDR3 is 14 amino acids. The V segment lost 7 bases and the J segment 5 bases; nucleotides outside the gene matches: 11. Germline V lookup: CDR1 MNHEY, CDR2 SMNVEV (reference sequence). CDR3 sequence reads: CASNGGRLSDEQYF. CDR3 sequence (DNA): TGTGCCAGCAACGGCGGGAGACTTTCGGACGAGCAGTACTTC.

The gene calls are TRBV24-1 and TRBJ1-6, with TRBD1 identical over 7 bases. CDR3 length: 18 residues. Per the germline V gene, CDR1 is KGHDR and CDR2 is SFDVKD. After removal of 3 bases from V and 0 bases from J, the junction contained 7 bases not matched to a gene. CDR3 nucleotide sequence: TGTGCCACCAGTGATATTGGTAGGGACAGCTCCTATAATTCACCCCTCCACTTT. Amino acids: CATSDIGRDSSYNSPLHF.

The V and J genes are TRBV9 and TRBJ2-1; D not certain. The V and J ends lost 0 bases and 5 bases respectively, with 9 bases between them. From germline, CDR1 is SGDLS and CDR2 YYNGEE. CDR3 length: 14 residues. The CDR3 DNA reads TGTGCCAGCAGCGTAGCTTTGGCAGACAATGAGCAGTTCTTC. This encodes CASSVALADNEQFF.

This rearrangement joins TRBV27 to TRBJ1-1, with D possibly TRBD1 on 5 matching bases. Trimming pared 8 bases from V and 5 bases from J, leaving 12 bases between. Germline CDR1 and CDR2: MNHEY and SMNVEV (reference sequence). This CDR3 has 12 amino acids. CDR3 coding DNA: TGTGCCAGCCGGAAGCCAGGGACTGAAGCTTTCTTT. This sequence encodes CASRKPGTEAFF.

V is TRBV2 and J is TRBJ2-7; 8 bases align to TRBD1. Germline loops: CDR1 SNHLY, CDR2 FYNNEI. Trimming removed 4 bases from V and 0 bases from J; junction bases left unmatched: 5. The length of the CDR3 is 15 residues. In DNA form, the CDR3 reads TGTGCCAGCAGTGGTAGGACAGGGTTCTCCTACGAGCAGTACTTC. Its translation: CASSGRTGFSYEQYF.

This clonotype was counted a single time. The chain links TRBV30 to TRBJ1-4; TRBD1 matches 8 bases. This CDR3 contains 14 residues. Germline lookup yields CDR1 GTSNPN and CDR2 SVGIG (reference sequence). V lost 5 bases to trimming and J lost 8 bases; unmatched junction nucleotides: 10. CDR3 sequence: CAWSGQGVWEKLFF. The DNA for the CDR3 is TGTGCCTGGTCAGGACAGGGTGTATGGGAAAAACTGTTTTTT.